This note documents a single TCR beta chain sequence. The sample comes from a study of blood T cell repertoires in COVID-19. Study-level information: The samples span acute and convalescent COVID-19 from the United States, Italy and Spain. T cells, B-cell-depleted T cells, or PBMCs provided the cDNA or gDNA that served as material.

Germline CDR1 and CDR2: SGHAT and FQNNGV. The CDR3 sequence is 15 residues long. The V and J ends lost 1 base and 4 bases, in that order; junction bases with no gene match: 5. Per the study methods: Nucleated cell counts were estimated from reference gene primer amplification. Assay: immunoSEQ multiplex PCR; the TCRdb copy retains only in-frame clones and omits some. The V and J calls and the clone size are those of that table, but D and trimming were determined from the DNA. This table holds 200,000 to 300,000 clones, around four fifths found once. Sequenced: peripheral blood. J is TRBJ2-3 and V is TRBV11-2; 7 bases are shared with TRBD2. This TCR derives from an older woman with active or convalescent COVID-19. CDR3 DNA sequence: TGTGCCAGCAGCTTAGGGATTGGGGGGGCAGATACGCAGTATTTT. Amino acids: CASSLGIGGADTQYF.